Shown below are 28 T cell receptor beta chains from a single sample sequenced in a study of blood T cell repertoires in COVID-19. The protocol was immunoSEQ multiplex PCR, while the TCRdb copy is restricted to in-frame clones and leaves out a portion. The data show about 210,000 clones, approximately 85% seen once. Sequencing used peripheral blood. These receptors were taken from a middle-aged man with COVID-19, enrolled during active disease.

The CDR3 region is CASSLVPPPAGDYGYTF. The CDR3 bases are TGCGCCAGCAGCTTGGTACCCCCCCCCGCAGGGGACTATGGCTACACCTTC. The chain carries TRBV5-1 and TRBJ1-2; the D gene is possibly TRBD1 (6 bases). CDR3 size: 17 residues. Germline V gene sequence: CDR1 SGHRS, CDR2 YFSETQ. With 0 bases removed from V and 3 bases from J, the gap between germline ends came to 18 bases. Full variable domain (missing parts from reference TRBV5-1 and TRBJ1-2): KAGVTQTPRYLIKTRGQQVTLSCSPISGHRSVSWYQQTPGQGLQFLFEYFSETQRNKGNFPGRFSGRQFSNSRSEMNVSTLELGDSALYLCASSLVPPPAGDYGYTFGSGTRLTVV.

This clone has only a few counts. The V gene is TRBV30, the J gene TRBJ1-5; TRBD1 aligns across 8 bases. Trimming at V came to 4 bases and at J to 6 bases, leaving 11 bases not matched to a gene. Germline-derived CDR1 and CDR2 are GTSNPN and SVGIG (reference sequence). This CDR3 has 15 residues. For the CDR3, the DNA is TGTGCCTGGAACACAGGGGGGACAATGGGTCAGCCCCAGCATTTT. It is translated as CAWNTGGTMGQPQHF.

The chain joins TRBV4-2 to TRBJ2-1; 12 bases match TRBD2. The CDR3 contains 19 residues. CDR1 and CDR2 (germline): LGHNA, YNFKEQ. Trimming removed 0 bases from V and 4 bases from J; junction bases left unmatched: 10. CDR3 in amino acids: CASSQESLAGGRPYNEQFF. The CDR3 DNA follows: TGTGCCAGCAGCCAAGAGAGTCTAGCGGGGGGGAGGCCTTACAATGAGCAGTTCTTC.

The CDR3 is CASSTLRDRGRFLQTQYF. CDR3 DNA sequence: TGTGCCAGCAGCACCCTCCGGGACAGGGGCCGTTTCTTACAGACCCAGTACTTC. This chain uses TRBV11-2 with TRBJ2-5; 10 bases match TRBD1. Germline trimming cut 5 bases from V and 6 bases from J; bases unmatched to any gene: 18. Germline-derived CDR1 and CDR2 are SGHAT and FQNNGV. This CDR3 region has 18 residues.

The chain uses TRBV2 and TRBJ2-3; TRBD1 agrees at 8 bases. CDR1 and CDR2 (germline): SNHLY, FYNNEI. This CDR3 spans 13 amino acids. The trim removed 4 bases at V and 5 bases at J, leaving 2 bases unmatched. The CDR3 is CASSAGGEDTQYF. CDR3 nucleotide sequence: TGTGCCAGCAGTGCAGGGGGCGAAGATACGCAGTATTTT.

The chain joins TRBV18 to TRBJ2-3; 7 bases are shared with TRBD1. The V and J ends lost 4 bases and 2 bases, in that order; junction bases with no gene match: 3. The CDR3 loop spans 14 amino acids. Germline lookup yields CDR1 KGHSH and CDR2 LQKENI. The CDR3 nucleotides are TGTGCCAGCTCACTGGACAGGTACACAGATACGCAGTATTTT. Encoded protein: CASSLDRYTDTQYF.

The rearrangement joins TRBV5-4 to TRBJ2-1; D is possibly TRBD1 (6 bases). This CDR3 contains 12 residues. Trimming cost V 2 bases and J 9 bases, with 9 bases left between them. Germline V gene data show CDR1 as SGHNT and CDR2 as YYREEE (reference sequence). Written as DNA, the CDR3 is TGTGCCAGCAGCTTCGGGACATCTGAGCAGTTCTTC. This encodes CASSFGTSEQFF.

J is TRBJ2-7 and V is TRBV28, with D maybe TRBD2 (6 bases). Deletions cut 3 bases from V and 2 bases from J, with 8 bases between. The CDR3 is made up of 13 amino acids. The germline V gene encodes CDR1 MDHEN and CDR2 SYDVKM. The CDR3 here is CASSFGGTYEQYF. The CDR3, as DNA: TGTGCCAGCAGTTTCGGGGGAACCTACGAGCAGTACTTC.

This chain uses TRBV7-9 with TRBJ2-3; 11 bases agree with TRBD2. Per germline, CDR1 SEHNR and CDR2 FQNEAQ (reference sequence). V was pared by 5 bases and J by 2 bases, with 9 bases of the junction left unmatched. The CDR3 sequence is 17 residues long. This CDR3 is CASSLGASGGLTDTQYF. CDR3 coding DNA: TGTGCCAGCAGCCTAGGAGCTAGCGGGGGGCTCACAGATACGCAGTATTTT.

The chain employs TRBV6-5 and TRBJ2-1; perhaps TRBD1 as D (7 bases). CDR3 size: 15 residues. In germline, CDR1 is MNHEY, CDR2 SVGAGI. V gave up 6 bases and J gave up 1 base, with 13 bases separating them. CDR3 in DNA: TGTGCCAGCAGACTGACAGGGAGGTCCTACAATGAGCAGTTCTTC. It encodes CASRLTGRSYNEQFF.

V usage is TRBV3-1 (or the pseudogene TRBV3-2) and J usage is TRBJ2-7, with 7 bases aligning to TRBD1. The J segment lost 5 bases and the V segment lost 3 bases, leaving 7 bases of the junction unmatched. Germline assignment: CDR1 LGHDT and CDR2 YNNKEL (reference sequence). The CDR3 runs 14 residues. The CDR3, as DNA: TGTGCCAGCAGCCAGACAGGGAATAGGGACGAGCAGTACTTC. It is translated as CASSQTGNRDEQYF.

V is TRBV2 and J is TRBJ1-5; D is ambiguous. The CDR3 has 15 residues. The V gene's germline CDR1 is SNHLY and CDR2 FYNNEI. With 3 bases removed from V and 7 bases from J, the gap between germline ends came to 16 bases. The CDR3 region is CASSDRGGGIQPQHF. The CDR3 DNA is TGTGCCAGCAGTGATCGCGGAGGAGGGATCCAGCCCCAGCATTTT.

The chain joins TRBV10-1 to TRBJ1-5; TRBD1 is a possible D gene (6 bases). The CDR3 consists of 16 residues. V was clipped by 7 bases and J by 3 bases, with 19 bases between them. The germline V gene has CDR1 WNHNN and CDR2 SYGVQD (reference sequence). The CDR3: CASTKGEGLNNQPQHF. In DNA, the CDR3 is TGCGCCAGCACGAAGGGGGAGGGTCTTAACAATCAGCCCCAGCATTTT.

The J gene is TRBJ2-1, the V gene TRBV11-3, with TRBD1 identical over 7 bases. Looked up from germline, CDR1 is SGHNT and CDR2 is YENEEA. CDR3 length equals 12 residues. With 5 bases clipped from V and 8 bases from J, the junction kept 3 bases outside the gene matches. The CDR3 region is CASSEGTDEQFF. The CDR3 DNA follows: TGTGCCAGCAGCGAAGGGACAGATGAGCAGTTCTTC.

Here the CDR3 reads CASSKDSATNYGYTF. In nucleotides, the CDR3 is TGTGCCAGCAGCAAAGACAGTGCGACTAACTATGGCTACACCTTC. The chain joins TRBV7-8 to TRBJ1-2; TRBD1 is a possible D gene (5 bases). CDR1 and CDR2 (germline): SGHVS, FQNEAQ. V was clipped by 5 bases and J by 0 bases, with 13 bases between them. CDR3 length equals 15 residues. Complete variable domain (other parts from reference TRBV7-8 and TRBJ1-2): GAGVSQSPRYKVAKRGQDVALRCDPISGHVSLFWYQQALGQGPEFLTYFQNEAQLDKSGLPSDRFFAERPEGSVSTLKIQRTQQEDSAVYLCASSKDSATNYGYTFGSGTRLTVV.

This clone showed up just once. V is TRBV29-1 and J is TRBJ2-7, with 8 positions matching TRBD1. The CDR3 is 13 residues long. With 6 bases clipped from V and 2 bases from J, the junction kept 6 bases outside the gene matches. The germline gives CDR1 SQVTM, CDR2 ANQGSEA. Here the CDR3 DNA reads TGCAGCGTAGCCCGGGACAGGACCTACGAGCAGTACTTC. Amino acids: CSVARDRTYEQYF.

This chain joins TRBV30 and TRBJ2-3; 10 nucleotides line up with TRBD1. The J call is in doubt because the DNA end fits TRBJ1-5 better. Germline CDR1 is GTSNPN and CDR2 is SVGIG (reference sequence). The CDR3 length is 11 residues. The CDR3: CAWSAGQGQHF. DNA of the CDR3: TGTGCCTGGAGTGCGGGACAGGGGCAGCATTTT.

V usage is TRBV10-1 and J usage is TRBJ2-1; 10 bases line up with TRBD2. Germline lookup yields CDR1 WNHNN and CDR2 SYGVQD (reference sequence). The J segment lost 7 bases and the V segment lost 0 bases, leaving 6 bases of the junction unmatched. The CDR3 extends over 16 amino acids. The CDR3 DNA sequence: TGCGCCAGCAGTGAGTCCAAGCGGGGGGGCGGAAATGAGCAGTTCTTC. Translated: CASSESKRGGGNEQFF.

Comments on this clone: Germline is not matched at one junction end, which may reflect a read error. V gene TRBV7-7 combines with J gene TRBJ2-5; possible D gene TRBD1, 5 bases. CDR3 length: 13 amino acids. CDR1 is SSHAT, CDR2 FNYEAQ, per germline (reference sequence). CDR3 in DNA: TGTGCTAGCAGTCAGGGCGTGAAGGAGACCCAGTACTTC. This gives the protein CASSQGVKETQYF.

The count of this clone is one. DNA of the CDR3: TGCGCCAGCAGGGAAACGGGACACAACCAAGAGACCCAGTACTTC. As protein: CASRETGHNQETQYF. The chain recombines TRBV5-1 with TRBJ2-5; maybe TRBD1 (6 bases). CDR1 is SGHRS, CDR2 YFSETQ, per germline. The CDR3 runs to 15 residues. Trimming left V 5 bases short and J 0 bases short, with 14 bases between.

This rearrangement joins TRBV5-8 to TRBJ2-5; 12 bases fit TRBD1. V gave up 4 bases and J gave up 3 bases; unmatched junction bases: 4. This CDR3 is 15 amino acids long. Germline assignment: CDR1 SGHTS and CDR2 YDEGEE. This CDR3 is CASSPGTGGEETQYF. The CDR3 bases are TGTGCCAGCAGCCCGGGGACAGGGGGCGAAGAGACCCAGTACTTC.

The rearrangement links TRBV4-3 to TRBJ2-1; 7 bases agree with TRBD1. The CDR3 extends over 13 amino acids. Germline CDR1 reads LGHNA; CDR2 reads YSLEER. V trimming: 0 bases; J trimming: 13 bases; junction bases outside the gene matches: 6. In DNA, the CDR3 is TGCGCCAGCAGCCAAGATCACCGGGACAGACAGTTCTTC. Protein product: CASSQDHRDRQFF.

The chain's CDR3 is CASSARQVGDQPQHF. CDR3 in DNA: TGTGCCAGCAGTGCCCGACAGGTCGGGGATCAGCCCCAGCATTTT. The genes are TRBV2 and TRBJ1-5; tentatively, D is TRBD1 (6 bases). The CDR3 has 15 amino acids. Germline loops: CDR1 SNHLY, CDR2 FYNNEI. V was clipped by 4 bases and J by 5 bases, with 15 bases between them.

The CDR3 DNA follows: TGTGCCAGCAGTTCCCTCCTGAGCGGGGGACCGTACGAGCAGTACTTC. It codes for CASSSLLSGGPYEQYF. This rearrangement joins TRBV6-5 to TRBJ2-7; 8 positions agree with TRBD2. CDR3 length equals 16 residues. Trimming took 4 bases from V and 4 from J; bases not matched to a gene: 12. Germline assignment: CDR1 MNHEY and CDR2 SVGAGI.

With respect to this clone: In the same sample, other DNA sequences code for this CDR3. The chain links TRBV4-2 to TRBJ2-1, with TRBD2 identical over 13 bases. J gave up 6 bases and V 2 bases, and 1 base lay outside the gene matches. Germline V gene lookup returns CDR1 LGHNA and CDR2 YNFKEQ. CDR3 length: 15 amino acids. This CDR3 reads CASSQTSGGANEQFF. The DNA for the CDR3 is TGTGCCAGCAGCCAAACTAGCGGGGGGGCCAATGAGCAGTTCTTC.

The chain uses TRBV5-1 and TRBJ1-2; TRBD1 agrees at 11 bases. Trimming took 3 bases from V and 7 from J; bases not matched to a gene: 11. CDR1 and CDR2 from the germline V gene are SGHRS and YFSETQ. The CDR3 totals 16 residues. CDR3 amino acids: CASSSGQGVVISGYTF. As DNA, the CDR3 is TGCGCCAGCAGCTCGGGACAGGGGGTTGTTATTTCTGGCTACACCTTC.

This clone appeared a few times. At one end, the junction sequence differs from germline, possibly due to a read error. The chain combines TRBV7-3 with TRBJ2-7; 11 nucleotides align to TRBD2. Germline V gene sequence: CDR1 SGHTA, CDR2 FQGTGA. CDR3 length equals 15 residues. The CDR3 nucleotides are TGTGCCAGCAGCCTAACTAGCGGGGGCAATTACGAGCAGTACTTC. It translates to CASSLTSGGNYEQYF.

The rearrangement uses TRBV29-1 and TRBJ1-2; no firm D call. Trimming took 3 bases from V and 0 from J, leaving 5 bases between them. The CDR3 totals 12 residues. Germline loops: CDR1 SQVTM, CDR2 ANQGSEA. The CDR3 nucleotides are TGCAGCGTTGATTCTGCTAACTATGGCTACACCTTC. Encoded protein: CSVDSANYGYTF.